Sequencing of this T cell receptor (beta chain) was carried out in a study of cytomegalovirus exposure and HLA in healthy donors (dated by TCRdb to 2017 to 2019). Background on the whole study: An earlier analysis of some 550 of the donors reported about 250 Gb of sequence data and 117 million unique TCR beta sequences from 150 million to 200 million T cells. Rather than drawing on any new phenotypic data, the later analysis identified candidate immune exposures from TCR beta sequences and the way those sequences occurred across donors. HLA typing included class I and class II loci at four-digit resolution. All discovery cohort repertoires had been generated using a single sequencing platform. To predict cytomegalovirus infection status, the study combined high-throughput TCR immunosequencing, statistical association of individual TCRs with disease status, and machine learning. In a later analysis, previously published TCR beta repertoires from 666 donors were re-analyzed and high-resolution HLA genotyping was added so that TCR occurrence patterns could be studied. In a later genetic analysis, genome-wide SNP genotypes for about 65% of the roughly 670 donors were used, and that subset was treated as a discovery cohort. Donor age, sex, ethnicity and CMV serostatus were collected together with the repertoire data. The number of donors typed differed by locus, with roughly 620-630 for A, B, C, DRB1 and DQB1, over 500 for DQA1, about 610 for DPA1, and around 460 for DPB1. The T cell repertoires of around 730 subjects were profiled by immunosequencing and related to cytomegalovirus serostatus. An early release covering roughly 640 HLA-typed donors comprised approximately 290 gigabases of sequencing data and roughly 85 million unique TCR sequences. Among 300 to 500 genotyped donors of the cohort, an average of around 240,000 unique TCR beta nucleotide sequences was sequenced per donor, of which 15% to 20% were non-productive. Four to six DR-DQ haplotypes were handled as single units for association and clustering, since linkage in the cohort was strong. A separate validation cohort of approximately 130 different subjects was used in addition to the roughly 700-subject first cohort. The study was designed to test whether signatures of past pathogen exposure could be identified by cataloging public T cell receptors. Among the approximately 400 genotyped donors, roughly 80% belonged to the genetic ancestry cluster associated with self-reported Caucasian donors. An earlier analysis of nearly 600 of the donors applied high-throughput TCR beta sequencing to assess whether each TCR beta V gene segment acted as functional or pseudogenic. Here is what the overall study found, with its caveats: For the cohort, immune exposure information was limited to CMV serostatus. A cluster of highly shared sequence variants was judged likely to be a technical artifact of the sequencing pipeline. In a later analysis, the rate of TCR association differed among HLA loci, with DRB1 alleles having the most associated TCRs and HLA-C alleles having the fewest. A later genetic analysis associated a missense DCLRE1C variant with V-gene and J-gene trimming of TCR beta chains, and an independent cohort replicated the association. The presence/absence analyses assumed that sequencing depth was roughly uniform across donors, and that assumption may not be true. Because HLA typing was unavailable for some donors at each locus, only the typed subset was used in association tests. In a later analysis, several top co-occurrence clusters were reported to appear linked to parvovirus B19, influenza, CMV and Epstein-Barr virus. An earlier analysis of approximately 530 of the donors showed that most TCR beta V segments appeared in productive rearrangements either about 87% or about 30% of the time, which broadly matched IMGT annotations. Linkage disequilibrium might explain the correlated functional status among segregating V segments, but an unknown experimental factor could not be excluded. A further reported finding was that TCR beta sequences accurately predicted the HLA-A and HLA-B alleles for most subjects in the first cohort. According to the authors, the approach could potentially be generalized to other disease states and immunological phenotypes. A later analysis found that HLA-associated TCR beta chains were more clonally expanded and had lower generation probabilities than equally common non-associated chains. The study gave a list of about 170 TCR beta chains associated with cytomegalovirus. Across donors, most TCR sequences were observed very rarely, whereas some public TCRs were present in many individuals. A later analysis associated 16,951 TCR beta sequences with specific HLA alleles at a false discovery rate of 0.05. In both the original and validation cohorts, the classifier was reported to diagnose cytomegalovirus status with high specificity and sensitivity. Over 15 rarely observed V segments, including chromosome 9 orphons, were excluded from the earlier analysis of about 610 of the donors because counts were too low. The cohort was sequenced for TCR beta chains only, and without alpha or paired-chain data the features that could be detected were limited. A later genetic analysis reported fewer N-insertions in productive TCRs among donors in an Asian-associated ancestry cluster than the 666-donor mean. A few of the identified cytomegalovirus-associated TCR beta chains were confirmed in vitro to be specific for cytomegalovirus antigens. A later analysis found that most CMV-associated TCR beta chains appeared HLA-restricted, with HLA associations seemingly driven largely by CMV exposure. Strong co-occurrence of HLA alleles, especially DR and DQ, made assigning TCR associations to individual alleles difficult.

A remark on this clone: It has no known antigen specificity. Per-base qualities were not stored, and no clone one base away is much larger.

The cohort comprised fewer than 750 healthy bone marrow donors. All cohort members were sampled while nominally healthy, although unrecorded immune exposures were likely present. The donor tested CMV seropositive, placing the donor among the 289 seropositive members of the cohort. Each donor provided a peripheral blood sample, and peripheral blood mononuclear cells were used for TCR beta sequencing. Genomic DNA was extracted from the blood cell samples with the Qiagen DNeasy Blood Extraction Kit. The library was produced with the immunoSEQ multiplex PCR assay. A mixture of 60 forward primers for TCR Vbeta segments and 13 reverse primers for TCR Jbeta segments was used in the multiplex PCR. A multiplex PCR assay on genomic DNA amplified the CDR3 region of rearranged TCR beta genes. The Illumina HiSeq System was used to sequence the amplified TCR beta libraries as 87-base-pair reads. The study's own analysis went as follows. Across the 640 or so repertoires, a later analysis counted tens of millions of unique TCR beta chains, around 11 million of which were shared by at least two donors. To remove PCR and sequencing errors, raw reads were error-corrected and collapsed into unique sequences using a nearest-neighbor algorithm that merged closely related sequences. To assign V, D and J gene segments, CDR3 sequences were aligned to IMGT reference sequences. For a sequence to be retained, at least a six-nucleotide match to both a V gene segment and a J gene segment was required. Rearrangements were called productive when the CDR3 lacked stop codons and stayed in frame with V and J; all others were non-productive. CDR3 was defined by IMGT convention, running from the second conserved V-encoded cysteine to the conserved J-encoded phenylalanine. In an earlier analysis of more than 550 of the donors, sequences lacking an unambiguous match to a single V gene segment were excluded. In an earlier analysis of roughly 600 of the donors, a V segment was called functional when productive rearrangements were above 56.7%, and segregating when the standard deviation between donors exceeded 5%. A statistical classification framework was built to diagnose cytomegalovirus status from the catalog of TCR beta chain sequences. V and J gene assignment, in a later analysis, came from comparing TCR nucleotide sequences with IMGT/GENE-DB human TR gene sequences. Using the TCRdist pipeline, a later analysis assigned CDR3 sequences along with most-parsimonious VDJ recombination scenarios. A later analysis defined each TCR beta chain by its CDR3 amino acid sequence plus V-gene family, and excluded reads lacking a unique V-gene family. In a later analysis, 450 to 600 highly shared, low-generation-probability nucleotide sequences were removed to address suspected cross-contamination and a sequencing artifact. A later analysis calculated a clonal expansion index for each public chain from normalized within-repertoire ranks of inferred template counts. A later analysis computed generation probabilities with a VDJ recombination model fitted to out-of-frame rearrangements, and checked the results against IGoR. Hypergeometric tests were used in a later analysis to score TCR-TCR, TCR-HLA and TCR-CMV co-occurrence, with a repertoire-size bias correction applied to the TCR pairs. False discovery rates were estimated in a later analysis by permuting HLA or CMV assignments 20 times. In a later analysis, co-occurring TCRs were grouped using DBSCAN, and TCRdist sequence similarity was added for clustering within HLA-allele-positive subsets. Repertoires with fewer than 30,000 or more than 120,000 public chains were left out of co-occurrence clustering, as were several repertoires with anomalous nucleotide sharing. In its TCRdb copy, this immuneACCESS table keeps in-frame sequences only and misses some clones. Where compared with another copy, unresolved V genes explain less than half of these, and the others have no known cause. The D gene and trimming were derived from the DNA, and the V and J assignments and clone size from that table. The table for this sample lists 150,000 to 200,000 clones; roughly 79% of them were counted only once. Around 0.98% of the sample rests with the top ten.

Sequenced input: PBMCs. This receptor was identified in a woman between 50 and 59 years old in good health and CMV-seropositive.

The CDR3 here reads CASSTRTGENTEAFF. The DNA is TGTGCCAGCAGCACCCGGACAGGGGAAAACACTGAAGCTTTCTTT. The chain links TRBV7-2 with TRBJ1-1; 9 bases in between match TRBD1. From a lookup of the germline V gene, CDR1 and CDR2 are SGHTA and FQGNSA. From cysteine to phenylalanine, the CDR3 is 15 amino acids long. Only the CDR3 DNA is retained, 45 bases long and in frame from the first base. From V the trimming removes 5 bases and from J it removes 2 bases, while the gene matches leave 6 bases of the junction unaccounted for.